One T cell receptor (beta chain) is described in this entry. What it recognizes is unknown. The junction shows a germline mismatch at one end, possibly a read error. The data stem from a study of metastatic and nonmetastatic thyroid tumors. Study details: From malignant and benign thyroid patients, repertoires in blood and in tumor or nodule tissue were compared.

Thyroid surgery was performed in patients who had received no treatment beforehand. The CDR3 extends over 12 amino acids. The germline gives CDR1 SGHTS, CDR2 YDEGEE. Study observations and caveats: The study reportedly found significantly higher TCR beta diversity in malignant thyroid tumors than benign nodules, in blood and tumor.

Original processing notes: A classifier for distant metastasis in papillary thyroid cancer was constructed using CDR3 differences observed across clinicopathological groups. Using MiXCR, TCRdb re-called clones from the PCR reads. Here the V and J calls rest on TCRdb's processing, not on the authors' analysis. The table records about 24,000 clones, about 24% of them present only once. This clonotype was obtained from a male donor with papillary thyroid cancer or a benign thyroid nodule (not recorded which). Some clones in this sample may be carry-over from other donors' samples. The chain links TRBV5-8 to TRBJ2-1; D is uncertain. The sample taken for sequencing was tumor tissue. Written as DNA, the CDR3 is TGCACCAGCAGCTTTCTCGACAATGAGCAGTTCTTC. Translating it yields CTSSFLDNEQFF.